The clone carrying this T cell receptor beta chain was found many times. Its antigen remains unknown. Germline lookup yields CDR1 DFQATT and CDR2 SNEGSKA (reference sequence). CDR3 length: 12 residues. The V gene lost 0 bases and the J gene lost 8 bases, with 5 bases spanning the gap. Unique molecular identifiers featured in how the TCRbeta library was prepared. From the PCR reads, TCRdb called clonotypes with MiXCR, one entry per CDR3 protein. The sample has 490,000 or so distinct CDR3 sequences, roughly a tenth seen once. This sample was taken from a study of T-cell reconstitution after alpha-beta-depleted transplantation in children. Regarding the study as a whole: At day 60, the high TCRbeta diversity found in some patients originated from recipient T cells and thymic progenitors that had survived. At one year after transplant, newly produced T cells mostly accounted for T-cell counts and diversity. Alpha-beta T cells about two months after transplant reportedly derived from several hundred expanded graft clones.

V is TRBV20-1 and J is TRBJ1-6; no clear D. The sequencing used PBMCs, collected before TCRalphabeta/CD19-depleted stem cell transplant. The receptor was isolated from a child between 2 and 9 years old with inherited bone marrow failure, due to receive a stem cell transplant. As DNA, the CDR3 is TGCAGTGCTAGAGAATTAGATTCACCCCTCCACTTT. Translating gives CSARELDSPLHF.